This TCR beta chain was captured by sequencing in a study of control samples from healthy donors and cancer patients. The V segment lost 4 bases and the J segment 1 base; nucleotides outside the gene matches: 5. The CDR3 has 15 residues. Germline V lookup: CDR1 LGHNA, CDR2 YSLEER. Measured with immunoSEQ multiplex PCR; TCRdb has only the in-frame clones, and not every one. The sample shows fewer than 20,000 clones, over 80% of them seen only once. The source is a woman in her 70s with colorectal cancer. This rearrangement joins TRBV4-3 to TRBJ2-3; TRBD1 aligns across 7 bases. Material: PBMCs. The CDR3 sequence: CASSPQGRGTDTQYF. DNA of the CDR3: TGCGCCAGCAGCCCACAGGGGCGCGGCACAGATACGCAGTATTTT.